Shown below are 26 T cell receptor beta chains from a single sample sequenced in a study of control samples from healthy donors and cancer patients. Clones were read by immunoSEQ multiplex PCR, and TCRdb kept only the in-frame ones, dropping some. There are more than 100,000 clones in the sample; about 93% occur only once, and almost 2.5% lies in the top ten. Sequencing was carried out using blood. These receptors originate from a man younger than 35 in good health.

The rearrangement joins TRBV18 to TRBJ2-7; D could derive from TRBD1 or TRBD2 (5 bases each). The CDR3 covers 13 residues. Germline CDR1 KGHSH, CDR2 LQKENI. Between the trimmed V and J ends, which lost 6 bases and 2 bases, there was a span of 11 bases. The CDR3 DNA reads TGTGCCAGCTCTACGGGACGGGCCTACGAGCAGTACGTC. This encodes CASSTGRAYEQYV.

This clone turned up a few times. This sequence joins TRBV24-1 and TRBJ2-2, with 9 bases aligning to TRBD1. The CDR3 runs to 16 residues. Germline V gene lookup returns CDR1 KGHDR and CDR2 SFDVKD. Germline trimming cut 3 bases from V and 7 bases from J; bases unmatched to any gene: 8. Here the CDR3 reads CATSDPGTGSSGELFF. As DNA, the CDR3 is TGTGCCACCAGTGATCCCGGGACAGGGTCAAGCGGGGAGCTGTTTTTT.

This clone was recorded only once. The V and J genes are TRBV27 and TRBJ2-1; 7 nucleotides match TRBD1. The CDR3 is 13 residues long. Germline CDR1 reads MNHEY; CDR2 reads SMNVEV (reference sequence). Unmatched junction bases numbered 1, after V lost 2 bases and J lost 6 bases. CDR3 coding DNA: TGTGCCAGCAGTTTAGCAGGGGGCAATGAGCAGTTCTTC. Protein: CASSLAGGNEQFF.

This sequence joins TRBV7-8 and TRBJ2-7; 10 positions match TRBD1. The CDR3 sequence is 18 residues long. The V and J ends lost 5 bases and 1 base, in that order; junction bases with no gene match: 14. Per germline, CDR1 SGHVS and CDR2 FQNEAQ. The CDR3 reads CASSPAPGQGGRSYEQYV. The CDR3 coding sequence is TGTGCCAGCAGCCCCGCCCCAGGACAGGGGGGTAGATCCTACGAGCAGTACGTC.

The chain combines TRBV7-3 with TRBJ2-2; TRBD1 aligns across 9 bases. V shed 6 bases and J 0 bases; nucleotides not matched to a gene: 5. This CDR3 has 16 amino acids. Germline V gene data show CDR1 as SGHTA and CDR2 as FQGTGA. Here the CDR3 reads CASRRTGAANTGELFF. The CDR3 DNA sequence: TGTGCCAGCAGACGGACAGGGGCGGCGAACACCGGGGAGCTGTTTTTT. The complete variable domain, with remaining parts taken from reference TRBV7-3 and TRBJ2-2, reads GAGVSQTPSNKVTEKGKYVELRCDPISGHTALYWYRQSLGQGPEFLIYFQGTGAADDSGLPNDRFFAVRPEGSVSTLKIQRTERGDSAVYLCASRRTGAANTGELFFGEGSRLTVL.

This sequence joins TRBV13 and TRBJ1-4; D ambiguous. There are 14 residues in the CDR3. In germline, CDR1 is PRHDT, CDR2 FYEKMQ (reference sequence). Trimming removed 3 bases at V and 5 bases at J, with 10 bases between. CDR3 in DNA: TGTGCCAGCAGCTTGGCGCACCAGAATGAAAAACTGTTTTTT. This sequence encodes CASSLAHQNEKLFF.

V usage is TRBV27 and J usage is TRBJ1-6; the match to TRBD1 covers 8 bases. Germline V CDR1 and CDR2: MNHEY, SMNVEV (reference sequence). The CDR3 covers 15 residues. J lost 6 bases, V lost 4 bases, and 5 bases had no gene match. DNA for the CDR3: TGTGCCAGCAGTTGGGCTACAGGGGGTAATTCACCCCTCCACTTT. This translates into CASSWATGGNSPLHF.

The CDR3 protein is CASSIGTGLETQYF. The CDR3 DNA is TGTGCCAGTAGTATAGGGACAGGGCTGGAGACCCAGTACTTC. This chain joins TRBV19 and TRBJ2-5, with 8 bases fitting TRBD1. Germline V gene data show CDR1 as LNHDA and CDR2 as SQIVND (reference sequence). Unmatched junction bases numbered 3, after V lost 1 base and J lost 5 bases. The CDR3 loop spans 14 amino acids.

The V call is TRBV2, the J call TRBJ2-3; 8 nucleotides match TRBD2. V shed 10 bases, J shed 4 bases, and the junction held 4 bases outside the gene matches. From germline, CDR1 is SNHLY and CDR2 FYNNEI. CDR3 length equals 12 residues. CDR3 coding DNA: TGTGCCATTAGCGGGGACGCAGATACGCAGTATTTT. This translates into CAISGDADTQYF.

Only one count was recorded for this clone. The chain links TRBV6-1 to TRBJ2-7, with a tentative D call TRBD1 (6 bases). The V end lost 0 bases, the J end lost 1 base, and 7 bases lay between the germline ends. This CDR3 has 14 residues. Germline V gene sequence: CDR1 MNHNS, CDR2 SASEGT. CDR3 sequence: CASSEAGASYEQYF. CDR3 nucleotides: TGTGCCAGCAGTGAAGCGGGGGCGTCCTACGAGCAGTACTTC.

The CDR3: CASSPDSPLGYTF. The CDR3 DNA follows: TGTGCCAGCAGCCCCGACAGTCCCTTAGGCTACACCTTC. The rearrangement links TRBV5-5 to TRBJ1-2, with D possibly being TRBD1 (5 bases). The V gene lost 4 bases and the J gene lost 8 bases, with 15 bases spanning the gap. The CDR3 totals 13 residues. Germline V gene lookup returns CDR1 SGHKS and CDR2 YYEKEE (reference sequence).

This chain links TRBV7-2 with TRBJ2-1; TRBD2 agrees at 8 bases. Germline lookup yields CDR1 SGHTA and CDR2 FQGNSA. With V trimmed by 5 bases and J by 2 bases, 8 bases remained unmatched. The CDR3 covers 16 residues. The CDR3 nucleotides read TGTGCCAGCAGCCATGGTAGCGGGAAGGCCTACAATGAGCAGTTCTTC. This encodes CASSHGSGKAYNEQFF.

The rearrangement uses TRBV7-3 and TRBJ2-3, with 13 bases aligning to TRBD2. There are 16 residues in the CDR3. Germline V gene lookup returns CDR1 SGHTA and CDR2 FQGTGA. Trimming cost V 5 bases and J 2 bases; bases outside gene matches: 4. The CDR3 DNA sequence: TGTGCCAGCAGCCGACTAGCGGGGGGCCCCACAGATACGCAGTATTTT. This sequence encodes CASSRLAGGPTDTQYF.

The chain employs TRBV20-1 and TRBJ2-7; 8 bases map to TRBD1. Trimming took 6 bases from V and 7 from J; bases not matched to a gene: 5. Germline CDR1 and CDR2: DFQATT and SNEGSKA (reference sequence). The CDR3 is 11 residues long. This CDR3 reads CSARTGKEQYV. CDR3 in DNA: TGCAGTGCAAGGACAGGGAAAGAGCAGTACGTC.

In its sample, this clone was seen once. This sequence joins TRBV6-5 and TRBJ2-5; TRBD2 might be the D (7 bases). V lost 8 bases and J lost 4, with 17 bases in between. CDR1 and CDR2 from the germline V gene are MNHEY and SVGAGI. The CDR3 contains 14 residues. In nucleotides, the CDR3 is TGTGCCAGCGGGGGAGGGGGGTCTATAGAGACCCAGTACTTC. Protein: CASGGGGSIETQYF.

CDR3 sequence: CASSAGVGPNNEQFF. The CDR3, as DNA: TGTGCCAGCAGCGCTGGCGTGGGGCCTAACAATGAGCAGTTCTTC. The V call is TRBV9, the J call TRBJ2-1; tentatively, D is TRBD1 (5 bases). This CDR3 contains 15 residues. Germline V gene sequence: CDR1 SGDLS, CDR2 YYNGEE. V dropped 3 bases and J dropped 5 bases, with 15 bases sitting between them.

The chain has TRBV2 and TRBJ2-5, with D maybe TRBD1 (5 bases). The CDR3 length is 14 residues. Trimming stripped 4 bases from V and 2 bases from J, with 11 bases between. The germline CDR1 and CDR2 sequences are SNHLY and FYNNEI. This CDR3 reads CASSVLGRQETQYF. The CDR3 DNA reads TGTGCCAGCAGTGTATTGGGGCGTCAAGAGACCCAGTACTTC. The full variable domain, with the rest looked up from reference TRBV2 and TRBJ2-5, is EPEVTQTPSHQVTQMGQEVILRCVPISNHLYFYWYRQILGQKVEFLVSFYNNEISEKSEIFDDQFSVERPDGSNFTLKIRSTKLEDSAMYFCASSVLGRQETQYFGPGTRLLVL.

V usage is TRBV19 and J usage is TRBJ1-5; a weak D match, TRBD1 (6 bases). Germline V lookup: CDR1 LNHDA, CDR2 SQIVND (reference sequence). Trimming took off 7 bases at V and 4 bases at J, with 20 bases between the two ends. This CDR3 contains 16 residues. CDR3 sequence: CASNSGGQGRNQPQHF. The CDR3 DNA reads as TGTGCCAGTAACTCGGGGGGGCAGGGTCGGAATCAGCCCCAGCATTTT.

In this sample, this clone turned up once. CDR3 loop: CATSRQVNTEAFF. The CDR3 DNA reads as TGTGCCACCAGCAGACAGGTGAACACTGAAGCTTTCTTT. The rearrangement uses TRBV15 and TRBJ1-1; D is uncertain. Germline CDR1 LNHNV, CDR2 YYDKDF (reference sequence). With 2 bases removed from V and 0 bases from J, the gap between germline ends came to 4 bases. The CDR3 has 13 amino acids. The full variable domain, completed using reference TRBV15 and TRBJ1-1, is DAMVIQNPRYQVTQFGKPVTLSCSQTLNHNVMYWYQQKSSQAPKLLFHYYDKDFNNEADTPDNFQSRRPNTSFCFLDIRSPGLGDTAMYLCATSRQVNTEAFFGQGTRLTVV.

The chain couples TRBV6-6 to TRBJ2-1, with 12 bases fitting TRBD2. Germline CDR1 and CDR2: MNHNY and SVGAGI (reference sequence). The CDR3 covers 16 residues. The V gene end was trimmed by 6 bases and the J gene end by 2 bases; junction bases not matched to a gene: 5. CDR3 region: CASRELAGGTYNEQFF. The CDR3 DNA reads as TGTGCCAGCAGAGAACTAGCGGGAGGCACCTACAATGAGCAGTTCTTC.

This chain links TRBV19 with TRBJ1-4; D is perhaps TRBD1 (5 bases). The V end lost 5 bases, the J end lost 11 bases, and 27 bases lay between the germline ends. The CDR3 consists of 17 residues. Germline lookup yields CDR1 LNHDA and CDR2 SQIVND (reference sequence). Here the CDR3 DNA reads TGTGCCAGTAGTGTAGTGCCCGGCGGGACCGATTTAAACAAACTGTTTTTT. This translates into CASSVVPGGTDLNKLFF.

A single count supports this clone. The rearrangement uses TRBV10-2 and TRBJ2-1; no reliable D call. The CDR3 consists of 14 residues. CDR1 and CDR2 from the germline V gene are WSHSY and SAAADI. Trimming removed 1 base at V and 2 bases at J, with 6 bases between. The CDR3 is CASSELGTYNEQFF. The CDR3 region has the DNA TGCGCCAGCAGTGAGTTAGGCACCTACAATGAGCAGTTCTTC.

V usage is TRBV2 and J usage is TRBJ1-2, with TRBD1 as a possible D gene (6 bases). Trimming removed 1 base at V and 8 bases at J, with 14 bases between. Germline V lookup: CDR1 SNHLY, CDR2 FYNNEI. This CDR3 is 14 amino acids long. The CDR3 protein is CASSEVGGVDGYTF. The CDR3 nucleotides are TGTGCCAGCAGTGAAGTAGGGGGAGTGGACGGCTACACCTTC.

The table lists this clone with a few counts. Other DNA sequences in this sample translate to the same CDR3. The chain has TRBV12-3 or TRBV12-4 and TRBJ1-1, with D uncertain. CDR3 length equals 12 residues. V was pared by 3 bases and J by 3 bases, with 5 bases between. The CDR3 sequence: CASSLGHTEAFF. The CDR3 DNA reads TGTGCCAGCAGTTTGGGCCACACTGAAGCTTTCTTT.

This clone has only one observation. The chain recombines TRBV13 with TRBJ2-3; no reliable D call. Trimming removed 0 bases from V and 4 bases from J, with 5 bases in between. The CDR3 contains 13 residues. CDR1 PRHDT and CDR2 FYEKMQ come from the germline V gene (reference sequence). The CDR3 is CASSLGAPDTQYF. The DNA for the CDR3 is TGTGCCAGCAGCTTAGGGGCCCCAGATACGCAGTATTTT.

V and J are TRBV6-6 and TRBJ1-5; the D gene is possibly TRBD1 (6 bases). In germline, CDR1 is MNHNY, CDR2 SVGAGI (reference sequence). The CDR3 covers 18 residues. Trimming cost V 7 bases and J 2 bases, with 24 bases left between them. Written as DNA, the CDR3 is TGTGCCAGCACTCAATCCCTAAGAGGGGGGACTGGCAATCAGCCCCAGCATTTT. Translation: CASTQSLRGGTGNQPQHF.